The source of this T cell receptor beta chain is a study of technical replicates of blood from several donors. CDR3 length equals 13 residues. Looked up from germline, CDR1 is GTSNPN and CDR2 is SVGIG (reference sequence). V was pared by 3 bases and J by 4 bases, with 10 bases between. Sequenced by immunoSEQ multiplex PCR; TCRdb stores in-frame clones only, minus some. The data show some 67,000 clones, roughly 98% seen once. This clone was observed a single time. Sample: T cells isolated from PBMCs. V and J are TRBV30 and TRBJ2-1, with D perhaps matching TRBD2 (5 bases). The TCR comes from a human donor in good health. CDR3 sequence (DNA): TGTGCCTGGAGGACTATACGATACAATGAGCAGTTCTTC. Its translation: CAWRTIRYNEQFF.